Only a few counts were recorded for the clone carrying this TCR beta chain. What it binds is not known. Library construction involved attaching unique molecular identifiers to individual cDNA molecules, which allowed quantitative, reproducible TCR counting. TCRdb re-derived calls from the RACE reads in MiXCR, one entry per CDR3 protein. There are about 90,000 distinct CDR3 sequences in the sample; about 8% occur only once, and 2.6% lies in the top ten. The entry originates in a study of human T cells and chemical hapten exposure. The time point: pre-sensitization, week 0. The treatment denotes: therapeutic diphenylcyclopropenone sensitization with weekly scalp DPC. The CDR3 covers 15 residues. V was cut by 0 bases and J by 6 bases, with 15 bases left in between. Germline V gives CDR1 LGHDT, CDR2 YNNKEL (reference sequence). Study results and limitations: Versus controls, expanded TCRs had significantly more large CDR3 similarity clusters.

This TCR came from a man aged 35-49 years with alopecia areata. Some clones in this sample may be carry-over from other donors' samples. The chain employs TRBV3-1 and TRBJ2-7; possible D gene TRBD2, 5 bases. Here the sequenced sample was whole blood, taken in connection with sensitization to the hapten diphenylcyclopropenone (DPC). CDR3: CASSQDDRAGGEQYF. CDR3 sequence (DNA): TGTGCCAGCAGCCAAGATGACCGGGCGGGCGGCGAGCAGTACTTC.